These 25 T cell receptor beta chains share one sample of origin, sequenced in a study of shared clonotypes between healthy human individuals. Profiled with immunoSEQ multiplex PCR; TCRdb holds only in-frame clones, not every one. The data show some 1 million clones, with more than 60% seen just once and roughly 1.5% held by the top ten. Sequenced sample: memory CD4+ T cells sorted from blood. Subset reported: CD45RA-negative fraction. Every receptor here comes from a man in his late teens or twenties in good health.

The table lists this clone with a count of one. In DNA, the CDR3 is TGTGCCAGCAGCTGGGGCCGCGGGGGCTACGAGCAGTACTTC. The encoded protein is CASSWGRGGYEQYF. The gene calls are TRBV5-6 and TRBJ2-7, with 7 bases aligning to TRBD2. Germline trimming cut 3 bases from V and 3 bases from J; bases unmatched to any gene: 6. The CDR3 totals 14 residues. Germline CDR1 SGHDT, CDR2 YYEEEE.

The genes are TRBV5-1 and TRBJ2-3; no firm D call. Germline assignment: CDR1 SGHRS and CDR2 YFSETQ. V dropped 3 bases and J dropped 2 bases, with 22 bases sitting between them. The CDR3 contains 18 residues. CDR3 amino acids: CASSSLGGTATSTDTQYF. The DNA for the CDR3 is TGCGCCAGCAGCTCACTCGGCGGAACAGCAACCTCCACAGATACGCAGTATTTT. The full variable domain, rest sourced from reference TRBV5-1 and TRBJ2-3, is KAGVTQTPRYLIKTRGQQVTLSCSPISGHRSVSWYQQTPGQGLQFLFEYFSETQRNKGNFPGRFSGRQFSNSRSEMNVSTLELGDSALYLCASSSLGGTATSTDTQYFGPGTRLTVL.

The chain has TRBV15 and TRBJ2-7, with D maybe TRBD1 (5 bases). Trimming cost V 0 bases and J 5 bases, with 17 bases left between them. Germline V gene lookup returns CDR1 LNHNV and CDR2 YYDKDF (reference sequence). The CDR3 runs 16 residues. The CDR3 reads CATSREELGRAHEQYF. CDR3 sequence (DNA): TGTGCCACCAGCAGAGAAGAGTTGGGCAGGGCCCACGAGCAGTACTTC.

The CDR3 DNA reads as TGTGCCAGCAGCCCCCGGAACAGGGGGTTGGGGGAGCTGTTTTTT. It yields the protein CASSPRNRGLGELFF. The chain joins TRBV28 to TRBJ2-2; 8 nucleotides match TRBD1. The CDR3 covers 15 residues. V shed 6 bases, J shed 8 bases, and the junction held 11 bases outside the gene matches. Germline CDR1 is MDHEN and CDR2 is SYDVKM.

The chain recombines TRBV9 with TRBJ1-5; D is unresolved. There are 15 residues in the CDR3. V was shortened by 0 bases and J by 2 bases, with 9 bases between the two germline ends. CDR1 and CDR2 (germline): SGDLS, YYNGEE. CDR3 amino acids: CASSVGVGGNQPQHF. In DNA form, the CDR3 reads TGTGCCAGCAGCGTAGGGGTTGGGGGCAATCAGCCCCAGCATTTT.

V gene TRBV28 combines with J gene TRBJ2-3, with D unresolved. There are 11 residues in the CDR3. Germline assignment: CDR1 MDHEN and CDR2 SYDVKM. V shed 3 bases and J shed 9 bases, with 7 bases lying between them. The CDR3 loop reads CASSLGRTQYF. CDR3 coding DNA: TGTGCCAGCAGTTTGGGCAGGACGCAGTATTTT.

The rearrangement uses TRBV4-1 and TRBJ2-1, with 8 bases aligning to TRBD2. V shed 0 bases and J 4 bases; nucleotides not matched to a gene: 8. Germline V CDR1 and CDR2: MGHRA, YSYEKL. The CDR3 runs to 17 residues. Here the CDR3 reads CASSQEVTSALYNEQFF. The CDR3 nucleotides read TGCGCCAGCAGCCAAGAGGTGACTAGCGCCCTATACAATGAGCAGTTCTTC.

This clone was observed a handful of times. The V gene is TRBV19, the J gene TRBJ2-7; 7 bases are a match to TRBD1. CDR1 and CDR2 (germline): LNHDA, SQIVND (reference sequence). Losses at the gene ends were 5 bases for V and 4 bases for J; bases not matched to a gene: 8. The CDR3 length is 14 residues. The CDR3 spells CASSLGTASYEQYF. Written as DNA, the CDR3 is TGTGCCAGTAGTTTGGGGACAGCCAGTTACGAGCAGTACTTC. Variable domain in full (rest from reference TRBV19 and TRBJ2-7): DGGITQSPKYLFRKEGQNVTLSCEQNLNHDAMYWYRQDPGQGLRLIYYSQIVNDFQKGDIAEGYSVSREKKESFPLTVTSAQKNPTAFYLCASSLGTASYEQYFGPGTRLTVT.

The chain is built from TRBV28 and TRBJ2-7; 9 bases align to TRBD1. Germline trimming cut 10 bases from V and 6 bases from J; bases unmatched to any gene: 16. The CDR3 extends over 15 amino acids. CDR1 and CDR2 (germline): MDHEN, SYDVKM. This CDR3 is CAIAPPNRGQGEQYF. The CDR3 DNA sequence: TGTGCCATCGCCCCCCCAAACAGGGGGCAGGGCGAGCAGTACTTC.

Comments on this clone: Distinct nucleotide sequences in the sample also encode this CDR3. This chain connects TRBV18 to TRBJ2-3; 12 nucleotides line up with TRBD2. This CDR3 has 16 residues. CDR1 is KGHSH, CDR2 LQKENI, per germline. The V gene end was trimmed by 0 bases and the J gene end by 3 bases; junction bases not matched to a gene: 1. CDR3 protein: CASSPPLAGGTDTQYF. The CDR3 DNA reads TGTGCCAGCTCACCACCTCTAGCGGGAGGGACAGATACGCAGTATTTT.

CDR3 in DNA: TGCGCCAGCAGCTGGACATTTCAAGAGACCCAGTACTTC. Translated: CASSWTFQETQYF. This rearrangement joins TRBV5-1 to TRBJ2-5, with D maybe TRBD1 (5 bases). CDR1 SGHRS and CDR2 YFSETQ come from the germline V gene. The CDR3 covers 13 residues. V lost 3 bases and J lost 2, with 8 bases in between. The full variable domain, with the rest looked up from reference TRBV5-1 and TRBJ2-5, is KAGVTQTPRYLIKTRGQQVTLSCSPISGHRSVSWYQQTPGQGLQFLFEYFSETQRNKGNFPGRFSGRQFSNSRSEMNVSTLELGDSALYLCASSWTFQETQYFGPGTRLLVL.

This clone was seen only once. Other DNA sequences of this sample code for an identical CDR3. The genes are TRBV12-5 and TRBJ1-2; TRBD1 aligns across 10 bases. V lost 5 bases to trimming and J lost 2 bases; unmatched junction nucleotides: 2. The CDR3 length is 14 residues. From germline, CDR1 is LGHNT and CDR2 FRNRAP. CDR3: CASGGGQGNYGYTF. CDR3 coding DNA: TGTGCTAGTGGTGGGGGACAGGGGAACTATGGCTACACCTTC.

The chain couples TRBV12-5 to TRBJ1-2, with D maybe TRBD1 (5 bases). Trimming took off 3 bases at V and 3 bases at J, with 14 bases between the two ends. Germline assignment: CDR1 LGHNT and CDR2 FRNRAP. The CDR3 consists of 15 residues. The CDR3 DNA reads as TGTGCTAGTGGTTTAGTCACGACGGGGGACTATGGCTACACCTTC. Residues: CASGLVTTGDYGYTF.

V usage is TRBV30 and J usage is TRBJ1-3, with D hard to call. Per the germline V gene, CDR1 is GTSNPN and CDR2 is SVGIG (reference sequence). The CDR3 loop spans 13 amino acids. The V and J ends lost 2 bases and 0 bases respectively, with 5 bases between them. CDR3 DNA sequence: TGTGCCTGGAGTTATGGCTCTGGAAACACCATATATTTT. It is translated as CAWSYGSGNTIYF.

The chain carries TRBV6-1 and TRBJ2-2; D is possibly TRBD2 (5 bases). The CDR3 sequence is 13 residues long. Trimming cost V 8 bases and J 6 bases, with 13 bases left between them. CDR1 is MNHNS and CDR2 is SASEGT in the germline V gene. Written as DNA, the CDR3 is TGTGCCAGCTACGAGGGTGACGCCGGGGAGCTGTTTTTT. Its translation: CASYEGDAGELFF.

This clone has just a few counts. A much larger clone differs from this one at a single base, so this may be a read error. The J gene is TRBJ1-5, the V gene TRBV7-9; D not resolved. The V gene's germline CDR1 is SEHNR and CDR2 FQNEAQ (reference sequence). This CDR3 contains 14 residues. The V and J ends lost 1 base and 3 bases respectively, with 7 bases between them. The CDR3 sequence: CASSLVGINQPQHF. The CDR3 region has the DNA TGTGCCAGCAGCTTAGTCGGCATCAATCAGCCCCAGCATTTT.

CDR3: CATSGTGGYLSSYEQYF. CDR3 DNA sequence: TGTGCCACCAGCGGGACAGGGGGCTACTTAAGCTCCTACGAGCAGTACTTC. The V gene is TRBV15, the J gene TRBJ2-7; TRBD1 matches at 12 bases. The V segment lost 5 bases and the J segment 0 bases; nucleotides outside the gene matches: 8. CDR3 length equals 17 residues. Germline CDR1 reads LNHNV; CDR2 reads YYDKDF (reference sequence).

This chain connects TRBV5-6 to TRBJ1-4; D gene unclear. Germline V gives CDR1 SGHDT, CDR2 YYEEEE. This CDR3 region has 12 residues. Trimming removed 4 bases from V and 5 bases from J, with 6 bases in between. Here the CDR3 reads CASSLRNEKLFF. The CDR3 coding sequence is TGTGCCAGCAGCCTCCGAAATGAAAAACTGTTTTTT.

V and J are TRBV5-4 and TRBJ2-2; possible D gene TRBD1, 5 bases. The germline gives CDR1 SGHNT, CDR2 YYREEE (reference sequence). Trimming left V 0 bases short and J 5 bases short, with 8 bases between. The CDR3 covers 14 residues. This chain's CDR3 is CASSLGGWTGELFF. The CDR3 DNA reads TGTGCCAGCAGCTTGGGGGGCTGGACCGGGGAGCTGTTTTTT.

Only one count was recorded for this clone. This rearrangement joins TRBV30 to TRBJ1-6; D gene unclear. The germline CDR1 and CDR2 sequences are GTSNPN and SVGIG (reference sequence). The CDR3 contains 16 residues. V lost 0 bases to trimming and J lost 6 bases, with 15 bases between them. The CDR3 coding sequence is TGTGCCTGGAGTGTAAGTCAGCGGAGCCCTAATTCACCCCTCCACTTT. The encoded protein is CAWSVSQRSPNSPLHF.

The rearrangement links TRBV11-2 to TRBJ1-1; no definite D call. There are 10 residues in the CDR3. Germline assignment: CDR1 SGHAT and CDR2 FQNNGV. Trimming took 7 bases from V and 8 from J, leaving 8 bases between them. In DNA, the CDR3 is TGTGCCAGCATCCGGGAAGAAGCTTTCTTT. This encodes CASIREEAFF.

The chain carries TRBV7-8 and TRBJ1-6; 9 bases match TRBD1. Losses at the gene ends were 1 base for V and 7 bases for J; bases not matched to a gene: 5. The germline V gene encodes CDR1 SGHVS and CDR2 FQNEAQ. The length of the CDR3 is 16 residues. The CDR3 loop reads CASSLDSGTGNSPLHF. CDR3 nucleotide sequence: TGTGCCAGCAGCTTAGATAGCGGGACAGGGAATTCACCCCTCCACTTT.

In its sample, this clone was seen many times. The chain employs TRBV7-9 and TRBJ2-2; D gene unclear. V shed 1 base and J shed 7 bases, with 4 bases lying between them. CDR1 SEHNR and CDR2 FQNEAQ come from the germline V gene (reference sequence). This CDR3 has 12 residues. In DNA, the CDR3 is TGTGCCAGCAGCTTAGGATTCGGGGAGCTGTTTTTT. It specifies CASSLGFGELFF. The whole variable domain, filled in from reference TRBV7-9 and TRBJ2-2, reads DTGVSQNPRHKITKRGQNVTFRCDPISEHNRLYWYRQTLGQGPEFLTYFQNEAQLEKSRLLSDRFSAERPKGSFSTLEIQRTEQGDSAMYLCASSLGFGELFFGEGSRLTVL.

The genes are TRBV29-1 and TRBJ1-3; D remains ambiguous. CDR1 SQVTM and CDR2 ANQGSEA come from the germline V gene. V was trimmed by 4 bases and J by 0 bases, leaving 7 bases between them. This CDR3 comprises 13 residues. CDR3 residues: CSVASSSGNTIYF. The CDR3 DNA reads as TGCAGCGTTGCTAGTAGCTCTGGAAACACCATATATTTT.

This clone was found a few times. The gene calls are TRBV27 and TRBJ2-3, with D possibly being TRBD1 or TRBD2 (5 bases each). Germline V CDR1 and CDR2: MNHEY, SMNVEV (reference sequence). The CDR3 is 14 amino acids. The V and J ends lost 2 bases and 1 base respectively, with 7 bases between them. For the CDR3, the DNA is TGTGCCAGCAGTTTAGGGGGTGGCACAGATACGCAGTATTTT. Translating gives CASSLGGGTDTQYF.